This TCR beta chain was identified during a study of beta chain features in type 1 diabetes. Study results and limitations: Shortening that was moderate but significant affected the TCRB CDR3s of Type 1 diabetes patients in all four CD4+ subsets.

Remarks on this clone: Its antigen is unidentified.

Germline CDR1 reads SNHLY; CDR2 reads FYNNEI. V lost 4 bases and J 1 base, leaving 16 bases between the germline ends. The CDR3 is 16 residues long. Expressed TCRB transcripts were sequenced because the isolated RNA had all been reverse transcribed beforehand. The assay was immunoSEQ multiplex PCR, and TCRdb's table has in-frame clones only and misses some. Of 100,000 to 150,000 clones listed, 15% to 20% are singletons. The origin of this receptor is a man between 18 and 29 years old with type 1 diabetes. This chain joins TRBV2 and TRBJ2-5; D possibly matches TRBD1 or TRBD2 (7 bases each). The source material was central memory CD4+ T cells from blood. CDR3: CASSGASGDSQETQYF. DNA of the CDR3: TGTGCCAGCAGTGGAGCGAGCGGGGACAGCCAAGAGACCCAGTACTTC.